A selection of T cell receptor beta chains follows, all from one sample in a study of T cell repertoires in cytomegalovirus infection. Their target antigens are unknown. MiXCR, applied by TCRdb to the reads, yields one record per CDR3 protein. The sample has about half a million distinct CDR3 sequences, 25% to 35% seen once. The sequenced sample was cultured PBMCs, obtained from culture after CMV antigen stimulation. The receptors come from a human donor in good health (CMV status not recorded). Some clones in this sample may be carry-over from other donors' samples. CDR3s include the opening cysteine and the closing phenylalanine or tryptophan. The D gene is left open where the match is weak. Some rows have no size entry. The others give once, few or many, or a class for an expanded clone.

cdr3_length: 14; j_call: TRBJ1-5; d_call: .; clone_size: .; v_call: TRBV12-3/TRBV12-4; cdr3_aa: CASRSELVRQPQHF; cdr3_nt: TGTGCCAGCAGATCAGAGTTGGTGCGCCAGCCCCAGCATTTT
cdr3_length: 16; j_call: TRBJ2-1; d_call: TRBD2; clone_size: .; v_call: TRBV6-5; cdr3_aa: CASTKNPAGGPNEQFF; cdr3_nt: TGTGCCAGCACCAAAAACCCAGCGGGAGGGCCCAATGAGCAGTTCTTC
cdr3_length: 13; j_call: TRBJ1-6; d_call: .; clone_size: .; v_call: TRBV4-3; cdr3_aa: CASSQVVNSPLHF; cdr3_nt: TGCGCCAGCAGCCAAGTCGTCAATTCACCCCTCCACTTT
cdr3_length: 15; j_call: TRBJ2-7; d_call: .; clone_size: few; v_call: TRBV7-6; cdr3_aa: CASSLIGDSSYEQYF; cdr3_nt: TGTGCCAGCAGCTTAATCGGGGATAGCTCCTACGAGCAGTACTTC
cdr3_length: 13; j_call: TRBJ2-3; d_call: TRBD2; clone_size: once; v_call: TRBV2; cdr3_aa: CATNDGGSATQYF; cdr3_nt: TGTGCCACCAACGACGGCGGGAGTGCTACGCAGTATTTT
cdr3_length: 19; j_call: TRBJ2-5; d_call: TRBD2; clone_size: .; v_call: TRBV7-2; cdr3_aa: CASSHWGGGSGRAEETQYF; cdr3_nt: TGTGCCAGCAGCCATTGGGGGGGAGGTAGCGGGAGGGCCGAGGAGACCCAGTACTTC
cdr3_length: 13; j_call: TRBJ2-2; d_call: .; clone_size: .; v_call: TRBV3-1; cdr3_aa: CASSQEVPGELFF; cdr3_nt: TGTGCCAGCAGCCAAGAAGTTCCCGGGGAGCTGTTTTTT
cdr3_length: 17; j_call: TRBJ2-1; d_call: TRBD2; clone_size: .; v_call: TRBV12-3/TRBV12-4; cdr3_aa: CASSTRTSANSYNEQFF; cdr3_nt: TGTGCCAGCAGTACCCGGACTAGCGCAAATTCCTACAATGAGCAGTTCTTC
cdr3_length: 14; j_call: TRBJ2-1; d_call: .; clone_size: .; v_call: TRBV9; cdr3_aa: CASSTSAFDNEQFF; cdr3_nt: TGTGCCAGCAGCACGAGCGCCTTTGACAATGAGCAGTTCTTC
cdr3_length: 14; j_call: TRBJ2-5; d_call: TRBD1; clone_size: .; v_call: TRBV7-2; cdr3_aa: CASARDRGHETQYF; cdr3_nt: TGTGCCAGCGCCCGGGACAGGGGTCACGAGACCCAGTACTTC
cdr3_length: 15; j_call: TRBJ2-5; d_call: TRBD1; clone_size: .; v_call: TRBV6-2/TRBV6-3; cdr3_aa: CASSYSSRGRETQYF; cdr3_nt: TGTGCCAGCAGTTACTCGAGCAGGGGGCGAGAGACCCAGTACTTC
cdr3_length: 13; j_call: TRBJ2-7; d_call: .; clone_size: .; v_call: TRBV25-1; cdr3_aa: CASSEPQSYEQYF; cdr3_nt: TGTGCCAGCAGTGAACCCCAGTCCTACGAGCAGTACTTC
cdr3_length: 17; j_call: TRBJ1-2; d_call: .; clone_size: many; v_call: TRBV28; cdr3_aa: CASSPRYYRDSHYGYTF; cdr3_nt: TGTGCCAGCAGCCCTAGATATTACAGGGATAGTCACTATGGCTACACCTTC
cdr3_length: 15; j_call: TRBJ2-7; d_call: TRBD1; clone_size: .; v_call: TRBV6-2/TRBV6-3; cdr3_aa: CASSEPGQGVDEQYF; cdr3_nt: TGTGCCAGCAGTGAGCCGGGACAGGGGGTTGACGAGCAGTACTTC
cdr3_length: 17; j_call: TRBJ2-3; d_call: TRBD2; clone_size: few; v_call: TRBV5-1; cdr3_aa: CASSRGLAGGPEDTQYF; cdr3_nt: TGCGCCAGCAGCAGGGGACTAGCGGGAGGGCCGGAAGATACGCAGTATTTT
cdr3_length: 15; j_call: TRBJ1-5; d_call: .; clone_size: .; v_call: TRBV7-8; cdr3_aa: CASSFEHPINQPQHF; cdr3_nt: TGTGCCAGCAGCTTTGAACACCCCATCAATCAGCCCCAGCATTTT
cdr3_length: 13; j_call: TRBJ1-2; d_call: .; clone_size: few; v_call: TRBV11-2; cdr3_aa: CASSFPPGVAYTF; cdr3_nt: TGTGCCAGCAGCTTTCCCCCGGGGGTGGCCTACACCTTC
cdr3_length: 17; j_call: TRBJ2-7; d_call: .; clone_size: .; v_call: TRBV7-2; cdr3_aa: CASSLFPRLGRSYEQYF; cdr3_nt: TGTGCCAGCAGCTTATTCCCCCGACTAGGCCGGAGCTACGAGCAGTACTTC
cdr3_length: 15; j_call: TRBJ2-7; d_call: .; clone_size: few; v_call: TRBV4-3; cdr3_aa: CASSQAQSSSYEQYF; cdr3_nt: TGCGCCAGCAGCCAAGCTCAGAGTAGCTCCTACGAGCAGTACTTC
cdr3_length: 16; j_call: TRBJ2-3; d_call: TRBD2; clone_size: .; v_call: TRBV13; cdr3_aa: CASSPLRLAGTDTQYF; cdr3_nt: TGTGCCAGCAGTCCCCTCCGACTAGCGGGCACAGATACGCAGTATTTT
cdr3_length: 14; j_call: TRBJ1-5; d_call: .; clone_size: .; v_call: TRBV27; cdr3_aa: CASSLARTNQPQHF; cdr3_nt: TGTGCCAGCAGTTTAGCCCGGACTAATCAGCCCCAGCATTTT
cdr3_length: 12; j_call: TRBJ2-1; d_call: .; clone_size: .; v_call: TRBV7-2; cdr3_aa: CASTYLGRPGFF; cdr3_nt: TGTGCCAGCACCTACCTTGGGCGTCCGGGGTTCTTC
cdr3_length: 14; j_call: TRBJ2-5; d_call: .; clone_size: few; v_call: TRBV7-8; cdr3_aa: CASSLAHRPETQYF; cdr3_nt: TGTGCCAGCAGCTTAGCCCACAGGCCGGAGACCCAGTACTTC
cdr3_length: 15; j_call: TRBJ2-1; d_call: .; clone_size: .; v_call: TRBV19; cdr3_aa: CASSIGLALHNEQFF; cdr3_nt: TGTGCCAGTAGTATAGGTCTAGCGCTCCACAATGAGCAGTTCTTC
cdr3_length: 15; j_call: TRBJ2-3; d_call: TRBD2; clone_size: many; v_call: TRBV7-2; cdr3_aa: CASSLVGGRVDTQYF; cdr3_nt: TGTGCCAGCAGCTTAGTAGGCGGGAGGGTAGATACGCAGTATTTT
cdr3_length: 16; j_call: TRBJ2-3; d_call: .; clone_size: few; v_call: TRBV5-5; cdr3_aa: CASSLGARGDTDTQYF; cdr3_nt: TGTGCCAGCAGCTTGGGGGCCAGGGGGGACACAGATACGCAGTATTTT
cdr3_length: 14; j_call: TRBJ1-5; d_call: .; clone_size: many; v_call: TRBV19; cdr3_aa: CASSLVQALWPQHF; cdr3_nt: TGTGCCAGTAGTTTGGTACAGGCATTGTGGCCCCAGCATTTT
cdr3_length: 17; j_call: TRBJ2-1; d_call: TRBD2; clone_size: .; v_call: TRBV5-1; cdr3_aa: CASSPGVKREGHNEQFF; cdr3_nt: TGCGCCAGCAGCCCTGGGGTTAAGCGGGAGGGCCACAATGAGCAGTTCTTC
cdr3_length: 16; j_call: TRBJ2-7; d_call: .; clone_size: .; v_call: TRBV5-6; cdr3_aa: CASSLSGHLDSYEQYF; cdr3_nt: TGTGCCAGCAGCTTGTCGGGACATCTCGACTCCTACGAGCAGTACTTC
cdr3_length: 14; j_call: TRBJ2-1; d_call: TRBD1; clone_size: .; v_call: TRBV29-1; cdr3_aa: CSVVPGGSYNEQFF; cdr3_nt: TGCAGCGTTGTTCCAGGGGGCTCCTACAATGAGCAGTTCTTC
cdr3_length: 16; j_call: TRBJ2-7; d_call: .; clone_size: .; v_call: TRBV28; cdr3_aa: CASSPGGPKGTYEQYF; cdr3_nt: TGTGCCAGCAGCCCCGGGGGCCCTAAGGGCACCTACGAGCAGTACTTC
cdr3_length: 17; j_call: TRBJ1-3; d_call: TRBD1; clone_size: few; v_call: TRBV10-3; cdr3_aa: CAIKRTGSSRSGNTIYF; cdr3_nt: TGTGCCATCAAGAGGACAGGTTCCTCTCGCTCTGGAAACACCATATATTTT
cdr3_length: 15; j_call: TRBJ2-1; d_call: .; clone_size: .; v_call: TRBV19; cdr3_aa: CASSIPAMMDNEQFF; cdr3_nt: TGTGCCAGTAGTATACCCGCCATGATGGACAATGAGCAGTTCTTC
cdr3_length: 15; j_call: TRBJ2-3; d_call: TRBD1; clone_size: .; v_call: TRBV19; cdr3_aa: CASSGGQSAGDTQYF; cdr3_nt: TGTGCCAGTAGTGGGGGACAGTCCGCAGGGGATACGCAGTATTTT
cdr3_length: 13; j_call: TRBJ1-5; d_call: .; clone_size: many; v_call: TRBV7-2; cdr3_aa: CASSWDSNQPQHF; cdr3_nt: TGTGCCAGCAGCTGGGATAGCAATCAGCCCCAGCATTTT
cdr3_length: 13; j_call: TRBJ2-3; d_call: .; clone_size: .; v_call: TRBV15; cdr3_aa: CATSSRLVDTQYF; cdr3_nt: TGTGCCACCAGCAGCCGACTGGTAGATACGCAGTATTTT
cdr3_length: 17; j_call: TRBJ1-2; d_call: .; clone_size: many; v_call: TRBV7-2; cdr3_aa: CASSLATGHLANYGYTF; cdr3_nt: TGTGCCAGCAGCTTGGCAACAGGACACCTAGCTAACTATGGCTACACCTTC
cdr3_length: 14; j_call: TRBJ1-6; d_call: .; clone_size: many; v_call: TRBV7-2; cdr3_aa: CASSRRVTNSPLHF; cdr3_nt: TGTGCCAGCAGCCGTCGCGTTACTAATTCACCCCTCCACTTT
cdr3_length: 13; j_call: TRBJ2-1; d_call: .; clone_size: few; v_call: TRBV28; cdr3_aa: CASSLPQWNEQFF; cdr3_nt: TGTGCCAGCAGTTTACCACAGTGGAATGAGCAGTTCTTC
cdr3_length: 15; j_call: TRBJ1-3; d_call: TRBD1; clone_size: many; v_call: TRBV12-3/TRBV12-4; cdr3_aa: CASRGQGGSGNTIYF; cdr3_nt: TGTGCCAGCCGAGGACAGGGGGGCTCTGGAAACACCATATATTTT
cdr3_length: 14; j_call: TRBJ2-7; d_call: .; clone_size: many; v_call: TRBV7-2; cdr3_aa: CASSHNGGTYEQYF; cdr3_nt: TGTGCCAGCAGCCATAATGGCGGGACTTACGAGCAGTACTTC
cdr3_length: 14; j_call: TRBJ1-2; d_call: .; clone_size: .; v_call: TRBV6-5; cdr3_aa: CASRGDGETPRTVF; cdr3_nt: TGTGCCAGCAGGGGGGACGGTGAAACACCGCGGACCGTCTTC